The source of this T cell receptor beta chain is a study of identical twins. Template switching (which added a universal primer site) was used, and cDNA carried unique molecular identifiers. MiXCR was run by TCRdb on the 5' RACE reads, yielding one entry per CDR3 protein. The sample carries around 95,000 distinct CDR3 sequences, 5.9% recorded once. This clonotype was recorded many times. Everyone who gave samples was a healthy Caucasian. Deletions cut 2 bases from V and 4 bases from J, with 12 bases between. Germline V lookup: CDR1 KGHSH, CDR2 LQKENI. There are 14 residues in the CDR3. V and J are TRBV18 and TRBJ2-7; D possibly corresponds to TRBD1 (6 bases). Sequencing was done on a sample of memory T cells sorted from blood. This clonotype was obtained from a woman in her 50s in good health. The chain's CDR3 is CASSPNRVTYEQYF. The CDR3 DNA reads TGTGCCAGCTCACCAAACAGGGTGACGTACGAGCAGTACTTC.